The 11 T cell receptor beta chains below come from one sample, sequenced in a study of cytomegalovirus exposure and HLA in healthy donors (dated by TCRdb to the late 2010s). Library preparation employed the immunoSEQ multiplex PCR assay. A mixture of 60 forward primers for TCR Vbeta segments and 13 reverse primers for TCR Jbeta segments was used in the multiplex PCR. TCRdb re-hosts the immuneACCESS table, in-frame sequences only. Its copies lack some clones; in the studies checked, an unresolved V gene accounts for under half of them, and the cause for the rest is not known. This sample has about 96,000 clones in its table, and roughly 74% of those were observed once. The ten top clones hold 13% to 15% of the sample. Material for sequencing was PBMCs. These receptors were obtained from an older woman in good health and CMV-seropositive.

The J gene is TRBJ1-1, the V gene TRBV14; D ambiguous. The germline V gene encodes CDR1 SGHDN and CDR2 FVKESK. Trimming pared 2 bases from V and 7 bases from J, leaving 17 bases between. The CDR3 covers 15 residues. For the CDR3, the DNA is TGTGCCAGCAGCCAAAGGAACCTGGGCCCTTTTGAAGCTTTCTTT. Its translation is CASSQRNLGPFEAFF. Together with reference TRBV14 and TRBJ1-1, the CDR3 gives the full variable domain: EAGVTQFPSHSVIEKGQTVTLRCDPISGHDNLYWYRRVMGKEIKFLLHFVKESKQDESGMPNNRFLAERTGGTYSTLKVQPAELEDSGVYFCASSQRNLGPFEAFFGQGTRLTVV.

This rearrangement joins TRBV27 to TRBJ1-4; the match to TRBD1 covers 8 bases. The CDR3 covers 16 residues. Germline CDR1 MNHEY, CDR2 SMNVEV (reference sequence). J was trimmed by 0 bases and V by 5 bases; bases with no gene match: 5. CDR3 nucleotides: TGTGCCAGCAGTCCCGGACAGGGTCCAACTAATGAAAAACTGTTTTTT. Its translation is CASSPGQGPTNEKLFF.

To note about this clone: Sequence at one end of the junction differs from germline and may be a read error. The DNA for the CDR3 is TGCGCCAACAGCTGGACACTAGCGGGAGGTGCGTACGAGCAGTACTTC. This codes for CANSWTLAGGAYEQYF. The genes are TRBV5-1 and TRBJ2-7; 12 bases are shared with TRBD2. Germline CDR1 SGHRS, CDR2 YFSETQ. The CDR3 has 16 residues.

This chain uses TRBV2 with TRBJ2-5; D may be TRBD2 (5 bases). V dropped 0 bases and J dropped 8 bases, with 16 bases sitting between them. The CDR3 is 15 amino acids. CDR1 is SNHLY and CDR2 is FYNNEI in the germline V gene. CDR3 DNA sequence: TGTGCCAGCAGTGAAGCGCTGAGCGGAGTCATCACCCAGTACTTC. Protein product: CASSEALSGVITQYF.

V is TRBV11-2 and J is TRBJ2-2, with TRBD1 as a possible D gene (5 bases). Germline V gene lookup returns CDR1 SGHAT and CDR2 FQNNGV. Trimming took 3 bases from V and 3 from J, leaving 8 bases between them. CDR3 size: 14 residues. CDR3 protein: CASSFQGDTGELFF. The DNA for the CDR3 is TGTGCCAGCAGCTTCCAGGGTGACACCGGGGAGCTGTTTTTT.

The CDR3 spells CASSLGIHSYEQYF. The DNA of the CDR3 is TGTGCCAGCAGTTTAGGCATCCACTCCTACGAGCAGTACTTC. This chain links TRBV28 with TRBJ2-7; unclear D gene. Trimming left V 2 bases short and J 0 bases short, with 8 bases between. The CDR3 contains 14 residues. Germline loops: CDR1 MDHEN, CDR2 SYDVKM.

The rearrangement uses TRBV7-3 and TRBJ2-2; 9 bases align to TRBD1. There are 15 residues in the CDR3. Germline CDR1 SGHTA, CDR2 FQGTGA. V lost 5 bases and J lost 3; bases outside the gene matches: 4. CDR3 sequence reads: CASSRDRGDTGELFF. For the CDR3, the DNA is TGTGCCAGCAGCCGCGACAGGGGGGACACCGGGGAGCTGTTTTTT.

The V gene is TRBV7-9, the J gene TRBJ2-5; 10 positions agree with TRBD1. V lost 5 bases to trimming and J lost 2 bases; unmatched junction nucleotides: 11. Germline V gene sequence: CDR1 SEHNR, CDR2 FQNEAQ (reference sequence). CDR3 length: 17 amino acids. The CDR3 region has the DNA TGTGCCAGCAGCCAAGGGGACAGGGGAGGGGGTCAAGAGACCCAGTACTTC. Protein product: CASSQGDRGGGQETQYF.

In its sample, this clone was seen once. V usage is TRBV6-5 and J usage is TRBJ1-5, with 8 bases matching TRBD1. Germline CDR1 is MNHEY and CDR2 is SVGAGI. With V trimmed by 6 bases and J by 4 bases, 2 bases remained unmatched. This CDR3 has 13 residues. CDR3 loop: CASSGTGNQPQHF. The CDR3 DNA reads TGTGCCAGCAGCGGGACAGGTAATCAGCCCCAGCATTTT.

V is TRBV5-1 and J is TRBJ2-7; 16 nucleotides line up with TRBD2. Germline CDR1 is SGHRS and CDR2 is YFSETQ. The J segment lost 0 bases and the V segment lost 5 bases, leaving 5 bases of the junction unmatched. This CDR3 is built from 17 residues. The CDR3 is CASSSGTSGRVSYEQYF. DNA of the CDR3: TGCGCCAGCAGTTCCGGGACTAGCGGGAGGGTCTCCTACGAGCAGTACTTC. The variable domain in full, completed from reference TRBV5-1 and TRBJ2-7, reads KAGVTQTPRYLIKTRGQQVTLSCSPISGHRSVSWYQQTPGQGLQFLFEYFSETQRNKGNFPGRFSGRQFSNSRSEMNVSTLELGDSALYLCASSSGTSGRVSYEQYFGPGTRLTVT.

The chain links TRBV5-4 to TRBJ1-2; 7 positions match TRBD1. Germline CDR1 and CDR2: SGHNT and YYREEE (reference sequence). The V segment lost 2 bases and the J segment 7 bases; nucleotides outside the gene matches: 5. This CDR3 has 13 amino acids. The CDR3 DNA follows: TGTGCCAGCAGCTTTGACAGGGAAGGTGGCTACACCTTC. Translation: CASSFDREGGYTF.